These T cell receptor beta chains were read from a single sample in a study of shared clonotypes between healthy human individuals. The assay was immunoSEQ multiplex PCR, and TCRdb's table has in-frame clones only and misses some. Altogether approximately 2.3 million clones are present, 80% to 95% being singletons, with the ten largest covering 0.39%. The sequenced material came from naive CD4+ T cells from PBMCs. The source is a man between 18 and 29 years old in good health. Some clones in this sample may be carry-over from other donors' samples. The conserved cysteine and the conserved F or W are not part of the CDR3 here. The D gene is left open where the match is weak. Clone size is stated in some rows and not others, as once, few, many or a class when expanded.

TRBV7-9	NA	13	TRBD1	TRBJ1-1	ASSPLGGAVTEAF
TRBV7-2	once	13	TRBD1	TRBJ1-2	ASSPRTGGNYGYT
TRBV29-1	NA	12	NA	TRBJ2-1	SVQTGRSYNEQF
TRBV2	NA	15	TRBD2	TRBJ2-1	ASSVASGMGGSAEQF
TRBV5-1	NA	12	TRBD1	TRBJ2-7	ASSPGQEGNEQY
TRBV30	NA	10	NA	TRBJ1-2	AWRQTSYGYT
TRBV18	NA	13	TRBD1	TRBJ1-5	ASSLTGTGDQPQH
TRBV28	NA	12	NA	TRBJ1-5	ASSLRRGDQPQH
TRBV6-6	NA	14	TRBD1	TRBJ2-1	ASSYSRDRNYNEQF
TRBV5-1	once	12	TRBD2	TRBJ2-5	ASSWGTTQETQY
TRBV9	NA	13	TRBD2	TRBJ2-7	ASSVRGSGGYEQY
TRBV7-9	NA	15	NA	TRBJ2-2	ASSAPRGGGNTGELF
TRBV5-1	NA	13	NA	TRBJ2-4	ASSLGGVAKNIQY
TRBV5-1	NA	14	TRBD2	TRBJ2-3	ASSTLAGVGPDTQY
TRBV28	NA	13	TRBD1	TRBJ2-7	ASSAPGQGSYEQY
TRBV6-5	NA	12	TRBD2	TRBJ2-1	ASSILAGGGEQF
TRBV19	NA	14	TRBD1	TRBJ1-5	ASSTNRGRGNQPQH